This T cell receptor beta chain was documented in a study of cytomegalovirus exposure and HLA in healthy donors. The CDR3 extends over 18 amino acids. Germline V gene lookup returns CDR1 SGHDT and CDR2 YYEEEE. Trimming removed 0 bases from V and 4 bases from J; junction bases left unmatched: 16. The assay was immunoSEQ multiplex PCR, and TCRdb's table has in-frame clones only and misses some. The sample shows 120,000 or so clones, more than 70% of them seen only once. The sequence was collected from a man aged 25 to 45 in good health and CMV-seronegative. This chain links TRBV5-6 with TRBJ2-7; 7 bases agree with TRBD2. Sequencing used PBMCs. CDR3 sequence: CASSLVSIRGGPGYEQYF. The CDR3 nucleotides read TGTGCCAGCAGCTTGGTCTCTATACGGGGAGGGCCTGGGTACGAGCAGTACTTC.